The 29 T cell receptor beta chains presented below share a single source sample, sequenced in a study of early T cells in non-severe SARS-CoV-2 infection. In TCRdb, the 5' RACE reads were re-called with MiXCR into one record per CDR3 protein. Seen here are 51,000 or so distinct CDR3 sequences, approximately 9.9% observed once, and the top ten hold around 14%. The sequenced sample was whole blood. The origin of the receptors is an adult who was a healthcare worker with PCR-confirmed SARS-CoV-2 infection or an uninfected control (not recorded which).

This clonotype was seen a handful of times. This chain links TRBV7-9 with TRBJ1-2, with 7 bases lining up with TRBD1. CDR1 and CDR2 from the germline V gene are SEHNR and FQNEAQ (reference sequence). Trimming at V came to 1 base and at J to 6 bases, leaving 8 bases not matched to a gene. The CDR3 loop spans 15 amino acids. CDR3 nucleotides: TGTGCCAGCAGCTTAGTAGGTCCGGGGACAGATGGCTACACCTTC. It codes for CASSLVGPGTDGYTF.

This clonotype was detected only a few times. The chain joins TRBV28 to TRBJ2-7; D perhaps matches TRBD2 (5 bases). The germline V gene encodes CDR1 MDHEN and CDR2 SYDVKM. Trimming removed 5 bases at V and 0 bases at J, with 11 bases between. CDR3 length equals 14 residues. The CDR3 sequence is CASSREWSSYEQYF. In DNA form, the CDR3 reads TGTGCCAGCAGTCGGGAATGGAGCTCCTACGAGCAGTACTTC.

This clonotype was picked up many times. The chain is built from TRBV14 and TRBJ1-2; D unresolved. Per the germline V gene, CDR1 is SGHDN and CDR2 is FVKESK. V gave up 6 bases and J gave up 0 bases, with 17 bases separating them. The CDR3 sequence is 16 residues long. The CDR3 here is CASRHTPSKANYGYTF. CDR3 nucleotides: TGTGCCAGCAGACACACACCGTCGAAAGCTAACTATGGCTACACCTTC. Full variable domain (remainder filled in from reference TRBV14 and TRBJ1-2): EAGVTQFPSHSVIEKGQTVTLRCDPISGHDNLYWYRRVMGKEIKFLLHFVKESKQDESGMPNNRFLAERTGGTYSTLKVQPAELEDSGVYFCASRHTPSKANYGYTFGSGTRLTVV.

The rearrangement uses TRBV7-3 and TRBJ2-3; D is ambiguous. V lost 5 bases, J lost 4 bases, and 13 bases lay in between. Germline lookup yields CDR1 SGHTA and CDR2 FQGTGA. The CDR3 has 14 amino acids. CDR3 residues: CASSPILRADTQYF. The CDR3 DNA reads TGTGCCAGCAGCCCCATATTAAGGGCAGATACGCAGTATTTT.

The table lists this clonotype with a few counts. This chain connects TRBV2 to TRBJ2-1; D is unresolved. The CDR3 totals 13 residues. Germline V lookup: CDR1 SNHLY, CDR2 FYNNEI. V was shortened by 5 bases and J by 0 bases, with 5 bases between the two germline ends. CDR3 sequence (DNA): TGTGCCAGCAGTTTTAGCTCCTACAATGAGCAGTTCTTC. Translation: CASSFSSYNEQFF.

This clonotype was seen repeatedly, ten times or more. The chain combines TRBV20-1 with TRBJ1-4; D perhaps matches TRBD1 (5 bases). V lost 4 bases and J 3 bases, leaving 9 bases between the germline ends. The CDR3 sequence is 13 residues long. Looked up from germline, CDR1 is DFQATT and CDR2 is SNEGSKA (reference sequence). This chain's CDR3 is CSATDSPNEKLFF. CDR3 bases: TGCAGTGCTACAGACAGCCCTAATGAAAAACTGTTTTTT.

This clonotype appeared a single time. The chain joins TRBV4-2 to TRBJ1-4, with D hard to call. V was trimmed by 0 bases and J by 7 bases, leaving 15 bases between them. The CDR3 extends over 16 amino acids. In germline, CDR1 is LGHNA, CDR2 YNFKEQ. The CDR3 DNA reads TGTGCCAGCAGCCAAGAAGGTATGGGGTTGTCTGAAAAACTGTTTTTT. This encodes CASSQEGMGLSEKLFF.

The V and J genes are TRBV6-2 or TRBV6-3 and TRBJ2-1, with 14 bases aligning to TRBD2. The germline V gene encodes CDR1 MNHEY and CDR2 SVGEGT. This CDR3 is built from 15 residues. Losses at the gene ends were 5 bases for V and 9 bases for J; bases not matched to a gene: 6. As DNA, the CDR3 is TGTGCCAGCAGTCCGACTAGCGGGGGGGCCGTTGAGCAGTTCTTC. This sequence encodes CASSPTSGGAVEQFF.

This clonotype was counted only a few times. The gene calls are TRBV5-5 and TRBJ2-7; D not resolved. V was trimmed by 4 bases and J by 2 bases, leaving 7 bases between them. This CDR3 spans 12 amino acids. The germline CDR1 and CDR2 sequences are SGHKS and YYEKEE (reference sequence). CDR3 DNA: TGTGCCAGCAGCAGAGGCACCTACGAGCAGTACTTC. Its translation is CASSRGTYEQYF. The full variable domain, rest sourced from reference TRBV5-5 and TRBJ2-7, is DAGVTQSPTHLIKTRGQQVTLRCSPISGHKSVSWYQQVLGQGPQFIFQYYEKEERGRGNFPDRFSARQFPNYSSELNVNALLLGDSALYLCASSRGTYEQYFGPGTRLTVT.

This clonotype was observed many times. The V gene is TRBV28, the J gene TRBJ1-1; no clear D. CDR3 length equals 14 residues. CDR1 and CDR2 (germline): MDHEN, SYDVKM. Trimming removed 6 bases at V and 5 bases at J, with 16 bases between. For the CDR3, the DNA is TGTGCCAGCAGCCGCAGGTGGTCAGGAACTGAAGCTTTCTTT. Amino acid sequence: CASSRRWSGTEAFF.

This chain connects TRBV29-1 to TRBJ1-4; D possibly corresponds to TRBD1 (5 bases). The CDR3 consists of 13 residues. Per germline, CDR1 SQVTM and CDR2 ANQGSEA. Trimming pared 7 bases from V and 4 bases from J, leaving 13 bases between. As DNA, the CDR3 is TGCAGCGCTCTAGACAGTTATAATGAAAAACTGTTTTTT. Its translation is CSALDSYNEKLFF. Based on the CDR3 plus reference TRBV29-1 and TRBJ1-4, the full variable domain is SAVISQKPSRDICQRGTSLTIQCQVDSQVTMMFWYRQQPGQSLTLIATANQGSEATYESGFVIDKFPISRPNLTFSTLTVSNMSPEDSSIYLCSALDSYNEKLFFGSGTQLSVL.

The table lists this clonotype with a few counts. The chain has TRBV20-1 and TRBJ2-5, with 11 bases identical to TRBD2. Germline lookup yields CDR1 DFQATT and CDR2 SNEGSKA (reference sequence). With V trimmed by 3 bases and J by 2 bases, 20 bases remained unmatched. CDR3 length equals 20 residues. In DNA form, the CDR3 reads TGCAGTGCTAGGGTCAAGATTAAGGGACTAGCGGCTTTCGGTCAAGAGACCCAGTACTTC. This encodes CSARVKIKGLAAFGQETQYF.

This clonotype was observed at least ten times. The chain joins TRBV2 to TRBJ2-1; maybe TRBD2 (5 bases). Trimming pared 6 bases from V and 5 bases from J, leaving 23 bases between. Germline V gene sequence: CDR1 SNHLY, CDR2 FYNNEI. This CDR3 is 17 amino acids long. The DNA for the CDR3 is TGTGCCAGCAGAGGCCTGTCCTTAAACGGAGGTGACAATGAGCAGTTCTTC. As protein: CASRGLSLNGGDNEQFF.

There are many counts of this clonotype. This rearrangement joins TRBV7-2 to TRBJ2-7, with 8 bases fitting TRBD1. With 2 bases clipped from V and 2 bases from J, the junction kept 2 bases outside the gene matches. CDR1 and CDR2 (germline): SGHTA, FQGNSA. The CDR3 has 14 residues. This CDR3 is CASSLSGGTYEQYF. CDR3 nucleotide sequence: TGTGCCAGCAGCTTATCAGGGGGCACCTACGAGCAGTACTTC.

This clonotype was recorded at least ten times. The rearrangement links TRBV28 to TRBJ2-5, with 16 nucleotides matching TRBD2. Germline V gene sequence: CDR1 MDHEN, CDR2 SYDVKM. The CDR3 loop spans 16 amino acids. The ends lost 3 bases at V and 5 bases at J; junction bases unmatched: 3. The CDR3 loop is CASSLGLAGGEETQYF. The DNA for the CDR3 is TGTGCCAGCAGTTTGGGACTAGCGGGAGGGGAGGAGACCCAGTACTTC. Drawing the rest from reference TRBV28 and TRBJ2-5, the complete variable domain is DVKVTQSSRYLVKRTGEKVFLECVQDMDHENMFWYRQDPGLGLRLIYFSYDVKMKEKGDIPEGYSVSREKKERFSLILESASTNQTSMYLCASSLGLAGGEETQYFGPGTRLLVL.

This clonotype was counted between two and nine times. The CDR3 reads CASSPTGTALPPLHF. The CDR3 nucleotides are TGTGCCAGCTCACCAACCGGGACGGCTCTCCCACCCCTCCACTTT. The V call is TRBV18, the J call TRBJ1-6, with D possibly TRBD1 on 5 matching bases. Germline V gives CDR1 KGHSH, CDR2 LQKENI. Trimming took off 2 bases at V and 11 bases at J, with 16 bases between the two ends. This CDR3 is 15 amino acids long.

The sample holds a few counts of this clonotype. The V call is TRBV6-2 or TRBV6-3, the J call TRBJ1-2; the D is unclear. The V end lost 2 bases, the J end lost 8 bases, and 9 bases lay between the germline ends. The CDR3 spans 12 residues. Per the germline V gene, CDR1 is MNHEY and CDR2 is SVGEGT. The CDR3 spells CASSYAGNGYTF. The CDR3 nucleotides are TGTGCCAGCAGTTACGCGGGGAACGGCTACACCTTC.

The chain couples TRBV24-1 to TRBJ2-1; D gene unclear. The germline gives CDR1 KGHDR, CDR2 SFDVKD. The CDR3 extends over 16 amino acids. V was shortened by 4 bases and J by 5 bases, with 17 bases between the two germline ends. The CDR3 DNA is TGTGCCACCAGTGAAACCTCCCTTAGGGCAAACAATGAGCAGTTCTTC. As protein: CATSETSLRANNEQFF.

For this clonotype: One end of the junction is discordant with germline, which a read error may explain. The chain combines TRBV6-1 with TRBJ1-6, with TRBD1 matching over 8 bases. Germline V gene data show CDR1 as MNHNS and CDR2 as SASEGT. The CDR3 is 15 amino acids. The CDR3 reads CASSEGQGASSPLHF. CDR3 DNA sequence: TGTGCCAGCAGTGAGGGTCAGGGGGCGAGTTCACCCCTCCATTTT.

This clonotype was found many times. The V and J genes are TRBV2 and TRBJ2-2; D is undetermined. This CDR3 region has 14 residues. In germline, CDR1 is SNHLY, CDR2 FYNNEI. The V and J ends lost 6 bases and 6 bases respectively, with 14 bases between them. The CDR3 is CASSENMASGELFF. Here the CDR3 DNA reads TGTGCCAGCAGCGAAAACATGGCTTCCGGGGAGCTGTTTTTT. Full variable domain (remainder filled in from reference TRBV2 and TRBJ2-2): EPEVTQTPSHQVTQMGQEVILRCVPISNHLYFYWYRQILGQKVEFLVSFYNNEISEKSEIFDDQFSVERPDGSNFTLKIRSTKLEDSAMYFCASSENMASGELFFGEGSRLTVL.

The V and J genes are TRBV9 and TRBJ1-2; no clear D. The CDR3 consists of 15 residues. V was shortened by 4 bases and J by 2 bases, with 15 bases between the two germline ends. Germline V lookup: CDR1 SGDLS, CDR2 YYNGEE. The CDR3: CASSPTAQHNYGYTF. The CDR3 nucleotides read TGTGCCAGCAGCCCAACGGCACAGCACAACTATGGCTACACCTTC.

This clonotype was detected only a few times. This chain joins TRBV27 and TRBJ2-7; 7 nucleotides align to TRBD1. CDR1 and CDR2 (germline): MNHEY, SMNVEV (reference sequence). The V segment lost 7 bases and the J segment 7 bases; nucleotides outside the gene matches: 10. CDR3 size: 13 residues. CDR3 amino acids: CASKDRVGGEQYF. In DNA form, the CDR3 reads TGTGCCAGCAAAGACAGGGTAGGGGGTGAGCAGTACTTC.

This clonotype was detected a few times. This chain's CDR3 is CASSGTGISEAFF. The CDR3 nucleotides read TGTGCCAGCAGTGGGACAGGAATCTCTGAAGCTTTCTTT. The chain combines TRBV6-1 with TRBJ1-1, with 7 bases identical to TRBD1. The V and J ends lost 4 bases and 6 bases, in that order; junction bases with no gene match: 5. This CDR3 spans 13 amino acids. The V gene's germline CDR1 is MNHNS and CDR2 SASEGT.

Turning to this clonotype: One junction end disagrees with the germline gene, perhaps due to a read error. This rearrangement joins TRBV29-1 to TRBJ2-1; TRBD2 agrees at 7 bases. CDR1 and CDR2 from the germline V gene are SQVTM and ANQGSEA. The CDR3 sequence is 13 residues long. In nucleotides, the CDR3 is TGCGGCGTTGGGACTATAGCGGGCAATGAGCAGTTCTTC. It yields the protein CGVGTIAGNEQFF.

This clonotype was observed at least ten times. The chain employs TRBV5-1 and TRBJ2-2; TRBD1 or TRBD2 may be the D gene (6 bases each). CDR1 and CDR2 from the germline V gene are SGHRS and YFSETQ. V was shortened by 4 bases and J by 2 bases, with 24 bases between the two germline ends. There are 19 residues in the CDR3. This CDR3 reads CASSAHGGRVGQNTGELFF. The CDR3 DNA is TGCGCCAGCAGCGCACACGGGGGCAGGGTCGGACAAAACACCGGGGAGCTGTTTTTT.

This clonotype occurred many times. The genes are TRBV2 and TRBJ2-1; D gene unclear. The CDR3 is 13 amino acids. V lost 4 bases to trimming and J lost 6 bases, with 10 bases between them. Germline CDR1 and CDR2: SNHLY and FYNNEI. The CDR3 is CASSANTGNEQFF. Written as DNA, the CDR3 is TGTGCCAGCAGTGCGAATACGGGCAATGAGCAGTTCTTC. Complete variable domain (other parts from reference TRBV2 and TRBJ2-1): EPEVTQTPSHQVTQMGQEVILRCVPISNHLYFYWYRQILGQKVEFLVSFYNNEISEKSEIFDDQFSVERPDGSNFTLKIRSTKLEDSAMYFCASSANTGNEQFFGPGTRLTVL.

In its sample, this clonotype was seen many times. The chain is built from TRBV20-1 and TRBJ2-7; 11 bases fit TRBD2. Germline V CDR1 and CDR2: DFQATT, SNEGSKA (reference sequence). J gave up 4 bases and V 6 bases, and 5 bases lay outside the gene matches. The CDR3 loop spans 13 amino acids. The CDR3 bases are TGCAGTGCCCTACCTAGCGGGAGGTACGAGCAGTACTTC. Protein: CSALPSGRYEQYF.

This clonotype was picked up many times. The rearrangement joins TRBV3-1 to TRBJ2-2; TRBD1 might be the D (6 bases). The germline V gene has CDR1 LGHDT and CDR2 YNNKEL (reference sequence). Trimming removed 4 bases at V and 1 base at J, with 19 bases between. The CDR3 has 18 residues. This CDR3 is CASSRLPTGTLNTGELFF. The CDR3 nucleotides read TGTGCCAGCAGCCGTCTACCTACCGGGACACTGAACACCGGGGAGCTGTTTTTT.

The chain joins TRBV6-2 or TRBV6-3 to TRBJ1-2; D unclear. The CDR3 runs to 13 residues. Trimming removed 2 bases at V and 4 bases at J, with 8 bases between. The V gene's germline CDR1 is MNHEY and CDR2 SVGEGT. The chain's CDR3 is CASSYGQIYGYTF. DNA of the CDR3: TGTGCCAGCAGTTACGGGCAGATCTATGGCTACACCTTC.